This record looks at one TCR beta chain sequence and its context. The antigen is unknown. The CDR3 has 12 residues. V was pared by 8 bases and J by 6 bases, with 12 bases between. CDR1 is MNHEY, CDR2 SVGAGI, per germline. The source of the sample is a study of cytomegalovirus exposure and HLA in healthy donors. Study-level points and caveats: Presence/absence results assume similar sequencing depth per donor, which may not hold. TCR beta V- and J-gene trimming was later associated with a missense DCLRE1C variant.

The study ran its PCR with 60 Vbeta and 13 Jbeta primers. Using immunoSEQ multiplex PCR, the repertoire was profiled, and TCRdb retains in-frame clones only, with some absent. The data contain roughly 200,000 clones, 86% of them seen just once; the ten biggest clones take up 0.25% to 0.4%. The sequenced sample was PBMCs. The J gene is TRBJ2-3, the V gene TRBV6-5, with TRBD1 as a possible D gene (6 bases). The receptor was derived from a woman in her twenties or thirties in good health and CMV-seronegative. DNA of the CDR3: TGTGCCAGCGGGAGAAGGGGGGATACGCAGTATTTT. It encodes CASGRRGDTQYF.